The present TCR beta chain was sequenced within a study of molecular identifiers for immune sequencing clone quantification. The authors sorted naive CD8 T cells as CD8+CD4-CCR7+CD45RA+. Study-wide results and caveats: Sizes of highly expanded clones could be underestimated through identical TCRs sharing a barcode.

Turning to this clonotype: Its antigen is not known. A read error may be the cause here, since a much bigger clone is one base away.

Bulk libraries came from a prior protocol with listed TCR primers. TCRdb fed the PCR reads into MiXCR, producing one record per CDR3 protein. The table has just under 650,000 distinct CDR3 sequences, 15% to 20% seen once; the top ten hold approximately 0.9%. Germline V gene sequence: CDR1 MNHEY, CDR2 SMNVEV (reference sequence). The CDR3 is made up of 14 amino acids. The source of this sequence is a human donor in good health. Some libraries in this study had Jurkat cell RNA spiked in. The sequenced material came from naive CD8+ T cells from blood, with Jurkat cell RNA spiked in. Subset here: FACS-sorted CD8+CD4-CCR7+CD45RA+ naive T cells. The rearrangement uses TRBV27 and TRBJ1-1; 10 nucleotides match TRBD1. The CDR3 is CASSLDRGVTESFF. The CDR3 DNA reads TGTGCCAGCAGTCTGGACAGGGGGGTCACTGAATCTTTCTTT.